This TCR beta chain is drawn from a study of blood T cell repertoires in COVID-19. Study background: The United States, Italy and Spain provided the acute and convalescent COVID-19 samples.

After removal of 5 bases from V and 3 bases from J, the junction contained 10 bases not matched to a gene. The CDR3 is 15 residues long. The V gene's germline CDR1 is LNHDA and CDR2 SQIVND (reference sequence). This clone has only one observation. Original methodology: How many nucleated cells were present was estimated from reference gene primer amplification. The protocol was immunoSEQ multiplex PCR, while the TCRdb copy is restricted to in-frame clones and leaves out a portion. V, J and clone size are taken as reported in that table, and D and trimming were inferred from the DNA itself. This table holds approximately 300,000 clones, approximately 84% found once. Followed longitudinally, the Seattle patients had been enrolled during active infection.

This clonotype originated in a person aged 65-85 years with COVID-19, enrolled during active disease. The V gene is TRBV19, the J gene TRBJ2-7, with 7 bases identical to TRBD1. The sequencing input was peripheral blood. CDR3 DNA sequence: TGTGCCAGTAGTCAGCACAGGGGTCCCGGCTACGAGCAGTACTTC. Amino acid sequence: CASSQHRGPGYEQYF.